This T cell receptor (beta chain) was sequenced for a study of tumor and adjacent non-tumor tissue in lung cancer. Across the whole study: The cohort had 12 adenocarcinoma, a couple of squamous cell and 1 small cell patients. Overall study results and limits: Tumor tissue had significantly higher TCR diversity than normal lung. In normal lung, the top 100 clones were significantly more dominant than in tumor.

TCRbeta libraries were built with three rounds of nested PCR, modified from ARM-PCR. TCRdb fed the multiplex PCR reads into MiXCR, producing one record per CDR3 protein. The data show about 100,000 distinct CDR3 sequences, with 50% to 70% seen just once and 15% to 20% held by the top ten. This CDR3 comprises 16 residues. Germline loops: CDR1 MGHRA, CDR2 YSYEKL. Comment on this clonotype: Its specificity is not known. The germline gene is not matched at one end of the junction; a read error may be the cause.

RNA was extracted from bulk tissue without any cell sorting. This non-tumor lung sample came from over 3 cm beyond the tumor edge. J is TRBJ2-7 and V is TRBV4-1; perhaps TRBD2 as D (5 bases). The clonotype originates from a man aged 25-45 years with non-small cell lung cancer. Sequenced input: distant non-tumor lung tissue. The CDR3 nucleotides are TGCGCCAGCAGCCAAGATGAGCTGGGGAGTACTTACGAGCGGTACTTC. It encodes CASSQDELGSTYERYF.